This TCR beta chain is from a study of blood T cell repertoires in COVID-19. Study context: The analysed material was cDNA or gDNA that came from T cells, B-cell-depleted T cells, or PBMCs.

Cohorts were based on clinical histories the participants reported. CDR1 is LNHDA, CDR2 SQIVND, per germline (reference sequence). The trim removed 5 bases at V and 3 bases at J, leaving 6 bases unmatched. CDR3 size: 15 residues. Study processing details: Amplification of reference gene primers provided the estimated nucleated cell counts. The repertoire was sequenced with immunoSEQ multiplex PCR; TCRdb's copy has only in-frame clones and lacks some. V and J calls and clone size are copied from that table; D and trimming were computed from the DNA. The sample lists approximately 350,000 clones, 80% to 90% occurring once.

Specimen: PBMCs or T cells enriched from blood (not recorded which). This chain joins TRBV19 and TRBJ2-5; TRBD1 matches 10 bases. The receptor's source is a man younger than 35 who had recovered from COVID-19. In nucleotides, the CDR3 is TGTGCCAGTAGTGCGGCAGGGACAGGGGAAGAGACCCAGTACTTC. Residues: CASSAAGTGEETQYF.